A single sample gave rise to the 12 T cell receptor beta chains below, sequenced in a study of T cell responses to AZD1222 COVID-19 vaccine. Some clones are missing from TCRdb's copy, which holds only in-frame ones; the method was immunoSEQ multiplex PCR. There are about 110,000 clones in the sample; 94% occur only once, and 2.5% to 3% lies in the top ten. Specimen: peripheral blood, collected 28 days after the second AZD1222 dose. The receptors derive from an adult who received the AZD1222 COVID-19 vaccine.

The V call is TRBV7-9, the J call TRBJ1-5; D is uncertain. V was trimmed by 5 bases and J by 6 bases, leaving 8 bases between them. The CDR3 runs to 12 residues. Germline loops: CDR1 SEHNR, CDR2 FQNEAQ (reference sequence). CDR3 in amino acids: CASSNWGQPQHF. DNA for the CDR3: TGTGCCAGCAGCAATTGGGGTCAGCCCCAGCATTTT.

The chain couples TRBV12-3 or TRBV12-4 to TRBJ1-5; D is ambiguous. The V gene lost 6 bases and the J gene lost 1 base, with 4 bases spanning the gap. The CDR3 consists of 12 residues. DNA for the CDR3: TGTGCCAGCAGAGGCAGCAATCAGCCCCAGCATTTT. It translates to CASRGSNQPQHF.

The chain carries TRBV19 and TRBJ2-1; 7 bases match TRBD2. From germline, CDR1 is LNHDA and CDR2 SQIVND (reference sequence). The CDR3 spans 13 residues. After removal of 6 bases from V and 6 bases from J, the junction contained 5 bases not matched to a gene. The CDR3 nucleotides read TGTGCCAGTAGCCACGGGACTATCAATGAGCAGTTCTTC. Its translation: CASSHGTINEQFF. The full variable domain, with the rest looked up from reference TRBV19 and TRBJ2-1, is DGGITQSPKYLFRKEGQNVTLSCEQNLNHDAMYWYRQDPGQGLRLIYYSQIVNDFQKGDIAEGYSVSREKKESFPLTVTSAQKNPTAFYLCASSHGTINEQFFGPGTRLTVL.

The rearrangement uses TRBV5-1 and TRBJ1-4; weak D call: TRBD1 (6 bases). Trimming stripped 5 bases from V and 8 bases from J, with 16 bases between. From germline, CDR1 is SGHRS and CDR2 YFSETQ. This CDR3 is built from 14 residues. The CDR3 spells CASRNGQLDEKLFF. CDR3 nucleotides: TGCGCCAGCAGAAACGGACAGTTGGACGAAAAACTGTTTTTT.

The chain employs TRBV10-2 and TRBJ1-1; D not certain. V lost 3 bases and J 1 base, leaving 6 bases between the germline ends. The CDR3 sequence is 13 residues long. CDR1 is WSHSY and CDR2 is SAAADI in the germline V gene. The DNA for the CDR3 is TGCGCCAGCAGTGAAGAGGGGAACACTGAAGCTTTCTTT. The encoded protein is CASSEEGNTEAFF.

This sequence joins TRBV5-1 and TRBJ2-5, with 13 bases aligning to TRBD2. CDR3 length: 16 residues. Germline-derived CDR1 and CDR2 are SGHRS and YFSETQ. Trimming took 4 bases from V and 5 from J; bases not matched to a gene: 8. The CDR3 protein is CASSVTSGRVLETQYF. Written as DNA, the CDR3 is TGCGCCAGCAGCGTCACTAGCGGGAGGGTATTGGAGACCCAGTACTTC. Full variable domain (rest looked up from reference TRBV5-1 and TRBJ2-5): KAGVTQTPRYLIKTRGQQVTLSCSPISGHRSVSWYQQTPGQGLQFLFEYFSETQRNKGNFPGRFSGRQFSNSRSEMNVSTLELGDSALYLCASSVTSGRVLETQYFGPGTRLLVL.

V is TRBV28 and J is TRBJ2-1, with 9 bases lining up with TRBD1. Germline V gene lookup returns CDR1 MDHEN and CDR2 SYDVKM. Losses at the gene ends were 8 bases for V and 6 bases for J; bases not matched to a gene: 14. This CDR3 is built from 16 residues. CDR3 protein: CASVLRGDRALNEQFF. CDR3 sequence (DNA): TGTGCCAGCGTTCTCAGGGGGGACAGGGCTCTCAATGAGCAGTTCTTC.

The gene calls are TRBV27 and TRBJ1-6; D might be TRBD1 (6 bases). The CDR3 length is 15 residues. Germline V gene sequence: CDR1 MNHEY, CDR2 SMNVEV (reference sequence). The V gene lost 8 bases and the J gene lost 9 bases, with 20 bases spanning the gap. CDR3 protein: CASRYQGLVGSPLHF. CDR3 in DNA: TGTGCCAGCCGATATCAGGGGCTCGTCGGTTCACCCCTCCACTTT.

V gene TRBV5-1 combines with J gene TRBJ2-2; 9 bases are a match to TRBD2. Germline values: CDR1 SGHRS, CDR2 YFSETQ. This CDR3 is built from 14 residues. After removal of 1 base from V and 6 bases from J, the junction contained 1 base not matched to a gene. The CDR3 loop is CASSLTSGPGELFF. DNA for the CDR3: TGCGCCAGCAGCTTGACTAGCGGGCCCGGGGAGCTGTTTTTT.

In its sample, this clone was seen once. The CDR3 bases are TGTGCCAGCAGCTTTAAGGCTAAGGACTCTGCACAGTATTTT. It yields the protein CASSFKAKDSAQYF. The V call is TRBV7-2, the J call TRBJ2-3; D might be TRBD2 (5 bases). Trimming pared 3 bases from V and 12 bases from J, leaving 19 bases between. The length of the CDR3 is 14 residues. The germline CDR1 and CDR2 sequences are SGHTA and FQGNSA. Variable domain in full (rest from reference TRBV7-2 and TRBJ2-3): GAGVSQSPSNKVTEKGKDVELRCDPISGHTALYWYRQSLGQGLEFLIYFQGNSAPDKSGLPSDRFSAERTGGSVSTLTIQRTQQEDSAVYLCASSFKAKDSAQYFGPGTRLTVL.

The chain joins TRBV7-9 to TRBJ2-1; D assignment may be TRBD1 or TRBD2 (7 bases each). CDR3 length: 18 amino acids. Germline values: CDR1 SEHNR, CDR2 FQNEAQ (reference sequence). The V gene lost 6 bases and the J gene lost 6 bases, with 27 bases spanning the gap. The CDR3 here is CASSTDKPAGQRINEQFF. CDR3 bases: TGTGCCAGCAGTACGGATAAACCAGCGGGACAGAGGATCAATGAGCAGTTCTTC.

The CDR3 loop is CASSPTGGANTEAFF. The DNA of the CDR3 is TGTGCCAGCTCCCCGACCGGGGGAGCGAACACTGAAGCTTTCTTT. The chain couples TRBV18 to TRBJ1-1; D is perhaps TRBD1 (5 bases). V shed 6 bases and J shed 1 base, with 15 bases lying between them. Germline-derived CDR1 and CDR2 are KGHSH and LQKENI. The CDR3 runs 15 residues.